This is a list of T cell receptor beta chains from one sample in a study of OX40 agonist ivuxolimab in advanced cancers. Profiling relied on immunoSEQ multiplex PCR, and the TCRdb table lists in-frame clones only, not all of them. The table lists approximately 67,000 clones, 80% of them singletons. The input for sequencing was CD4+ or CD8+ T cells sorted from blood, taken in a trial of the OX40 agonist ivuxolimab. These receptor sequences come from an adult with an advanced solid tumor such as melanoma, head and neck, liver or kidney cancer. Both conserved end residues are part of each CDR3. Fields, in order: D gene, J gene, V gene, CDR3 protein, CDR3 DNA. A D gene is named only where the DNA matches it firmly.

d_gene: .; j_gene: TRBJ2-5; v_gene: TRBV7-9; CDR3aa: CASSPPWGRTDPETQYF; CDR3nt: TGTGCCAGCAGCCCGCCTTGGGGGCGGACAGACCCCGAGACCCAGTACTTC
d_gene: .; j_gene: TRBJ2-7; v_gene: TRBV2; CDR3aa: CASSTGPGYEQYF; CDR3nt: TGTGCCAGCAGCACGGGGCCCGGCTACGAGCAGTACTTC
d_gene: .; j_gene: TRBJ1-5; v_gene: TRBV6-6; CDR3aa: CASSLGTSQPQHF; CDR3nt: TGTGCCAGCAGTCTAGGGACGAGTCAGCCCCAGCATTTT
d_gene: .; j_gene: TRBJ2-1; v_gene: TRBV15; CDR3aa: CATRLGSYNEQFF; CDR3nt: TGTGCCACAAGACTAGGCTCCTACAATGAGCAGTTCTTC
d_gene: TRBD2; j_gene: TRBJ2-5; v_gene: TRBV11-2; CDR3aa: CASSLGREGRETQYF; CDR3nt: TGTGCCAGCAGCTTAGGACGGGAGGGCCGGGAGACCCAGTACTTC
d_gene: TRBD1; j_gene: TRBJ2-7; v_gene: TRBV2; CDR3aa: CASSDPEDGTGLYEQYF; CDR3nt: TGTGCCAGCAGTGACCCAGAAGACGGGACAGGGTTATACGAGCAGTACTTC
d_gene: .; j_gene: TRBJ2-7; v_gene: TRBV7-2; CDR3aa: CASSSQSGPSYEQYF; CDR3nt: TGTGCCAGCAGTTCTCAATCGGGCCCCAGCTACGAGCAGTACTTC
d_gene: .; j_gene: TRBJ2-3; v_gene: TRBV11-2; CDR3aa: CASSPARGTDTQYF; CDR3nt: TGTGCCAGCAGCCCTGCCAGGGGCACAGATACGCAGTATTTT
d_gene: .; j_gene: TRBJ2-2; v_gene: TRBV25-1; CDR3aa: CASSRKGPGQLGELFF; CDR3nt: TGTGCCAGCAGTCGCAAGGGGCCAGGGCAGCTCGGGGAGCTGTTTTTT
d_gene: .; j_gene: TRBJ1-1; v_gene: TRBV7-3; CDR3aa: CASSSDQNLGEAFF; CDR3nt: TGTGCCAGCAGCTCAGACCAGAATTTAGGTGAAGCTTTCTTT